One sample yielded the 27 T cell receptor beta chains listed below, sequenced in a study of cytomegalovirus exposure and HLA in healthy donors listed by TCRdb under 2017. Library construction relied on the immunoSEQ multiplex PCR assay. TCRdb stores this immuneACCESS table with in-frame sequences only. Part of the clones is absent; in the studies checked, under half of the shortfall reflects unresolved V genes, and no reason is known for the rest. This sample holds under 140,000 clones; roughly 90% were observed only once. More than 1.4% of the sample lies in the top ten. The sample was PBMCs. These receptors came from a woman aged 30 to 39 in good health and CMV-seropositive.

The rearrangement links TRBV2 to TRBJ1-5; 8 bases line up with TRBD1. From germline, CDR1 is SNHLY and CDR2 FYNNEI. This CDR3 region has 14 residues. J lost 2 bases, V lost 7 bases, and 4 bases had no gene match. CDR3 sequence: CASTADRGNQPQHF. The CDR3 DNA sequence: TGTGCCAGCACCGCGGACAGGGGCAATCAGCCCCAGCATTTT.

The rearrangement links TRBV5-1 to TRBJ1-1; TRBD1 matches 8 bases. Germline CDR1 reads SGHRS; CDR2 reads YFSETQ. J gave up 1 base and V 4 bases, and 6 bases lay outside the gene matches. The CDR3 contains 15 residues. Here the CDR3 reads CASSRGTGRNTEAFF. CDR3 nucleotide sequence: TGCGCCAGCAGCCGAGGGACAGGTCGGAACACTGAAGCTTTCTTT.

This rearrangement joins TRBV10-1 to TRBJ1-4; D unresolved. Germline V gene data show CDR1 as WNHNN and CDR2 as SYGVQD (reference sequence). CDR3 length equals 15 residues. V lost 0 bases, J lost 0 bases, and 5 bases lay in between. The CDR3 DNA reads TGCGCCAGCAGTGAGTCTGACACAACTAATGAAAAACTGTTTTTT. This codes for CASSESDTTNEKLFF.

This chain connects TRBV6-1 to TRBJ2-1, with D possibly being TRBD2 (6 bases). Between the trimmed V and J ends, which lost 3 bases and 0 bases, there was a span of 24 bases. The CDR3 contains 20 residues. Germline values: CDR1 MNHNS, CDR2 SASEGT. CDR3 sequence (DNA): TGTGCCAGCAGTGAGGGGACGGGAGAGCCAATAGGTAGCTCCTACAATGAGCAGTTCTTC. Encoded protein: CASSEGTGEPIGSSYNEQFF.

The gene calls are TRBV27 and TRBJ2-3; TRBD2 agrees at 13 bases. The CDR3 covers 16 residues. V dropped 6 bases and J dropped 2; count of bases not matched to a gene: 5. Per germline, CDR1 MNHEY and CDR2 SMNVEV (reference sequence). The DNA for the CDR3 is TGTGCCAGCAGAGGACTAGCGGGAGTAGCCACAGATACGCAGTATTTT. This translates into CASRGLAGVATDTQYF.

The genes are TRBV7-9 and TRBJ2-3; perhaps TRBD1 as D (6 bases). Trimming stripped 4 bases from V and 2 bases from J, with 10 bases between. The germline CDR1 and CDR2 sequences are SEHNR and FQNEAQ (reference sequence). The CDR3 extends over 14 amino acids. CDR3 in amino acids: CASSWDISTDTQYF. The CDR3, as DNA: TGTGCCAGCAGCTGGGACATCTCCACAGATACGCAGTATTTT.

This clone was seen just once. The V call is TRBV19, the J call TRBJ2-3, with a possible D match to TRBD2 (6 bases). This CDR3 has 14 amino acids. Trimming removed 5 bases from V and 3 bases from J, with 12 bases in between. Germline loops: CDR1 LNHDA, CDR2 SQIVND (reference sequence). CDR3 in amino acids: CASSGGWATDTQYF. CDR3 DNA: TGTGCCAGTAGTGGGGGGTGGGCAACAGATACGCAGTATTTT.

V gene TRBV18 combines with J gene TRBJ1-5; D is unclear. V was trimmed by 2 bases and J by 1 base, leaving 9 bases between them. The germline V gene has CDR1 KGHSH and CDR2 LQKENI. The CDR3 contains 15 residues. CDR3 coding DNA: TGTGCCAGCTCACCAGTCAGGATAAGCAATCAGCCCCAGCATTTT. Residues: CASSPVRISNQPQHF.

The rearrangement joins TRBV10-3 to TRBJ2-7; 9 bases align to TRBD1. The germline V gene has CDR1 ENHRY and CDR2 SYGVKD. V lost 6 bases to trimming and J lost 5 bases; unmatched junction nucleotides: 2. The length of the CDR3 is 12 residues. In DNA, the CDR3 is TGTGCCATCAGGGGGACAGGGAACGAGCAGTACTTC. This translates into CAIRGTGNEQYF.

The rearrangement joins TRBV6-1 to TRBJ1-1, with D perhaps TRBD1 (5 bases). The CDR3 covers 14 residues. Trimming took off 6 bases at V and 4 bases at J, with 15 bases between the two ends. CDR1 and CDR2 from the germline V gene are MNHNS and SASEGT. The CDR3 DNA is TGTGCCAGCAGGCAACCTTGGGGCGTCACTGAAGCTTTCTTT. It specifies CASRQPWGVTEAFF.

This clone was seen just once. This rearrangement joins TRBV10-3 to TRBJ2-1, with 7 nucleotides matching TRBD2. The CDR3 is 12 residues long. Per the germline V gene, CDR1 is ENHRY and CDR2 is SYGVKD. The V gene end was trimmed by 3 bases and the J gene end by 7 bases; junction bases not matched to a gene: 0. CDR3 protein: CAISDGGNEQFF. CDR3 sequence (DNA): TGTGCCATCAGTGACGGGGGGAATGAGCAGTTCTTC.

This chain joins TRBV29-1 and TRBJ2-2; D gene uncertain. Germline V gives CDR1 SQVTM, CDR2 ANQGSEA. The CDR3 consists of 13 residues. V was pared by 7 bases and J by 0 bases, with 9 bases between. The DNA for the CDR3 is TGCAGCGCTGACAATGCGAACACCGGGGAGCTGTTTTTT. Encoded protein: CSADNANTGELFF.

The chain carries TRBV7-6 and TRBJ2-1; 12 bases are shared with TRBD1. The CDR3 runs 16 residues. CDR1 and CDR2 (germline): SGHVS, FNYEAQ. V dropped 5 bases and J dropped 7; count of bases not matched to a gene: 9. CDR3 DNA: TGTGCCAGCAGCGGGGTCCGGGACAGGGGGCCGAATGAGCAGTTCTTC. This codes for CASSGVRDRGPNEQFF.

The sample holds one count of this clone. The CDR3 here is CASSENTDTQYF. The CDR3, as DNA: TGTGCCAGCAGCGAGAACACAGATACGCAGTATTTT. The chain links TRBV7-2 to TRBJ2-3; D call uncertain. Germline CDR1 and CDR2: SGHTA and FQGNSA. Trimming cost V 5 bases and J 2 bases, with 5 bases left between them. There are 12 residues in the CDR3.

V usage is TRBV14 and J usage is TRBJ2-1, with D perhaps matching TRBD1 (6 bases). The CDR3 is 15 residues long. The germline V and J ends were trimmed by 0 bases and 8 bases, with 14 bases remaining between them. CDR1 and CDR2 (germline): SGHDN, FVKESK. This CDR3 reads CASSQDQRPGDEQFF. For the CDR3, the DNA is TGTGCCAGCAGCCAAGACCAGCGCCCAGGGGATGAGCAGTTCTTC.

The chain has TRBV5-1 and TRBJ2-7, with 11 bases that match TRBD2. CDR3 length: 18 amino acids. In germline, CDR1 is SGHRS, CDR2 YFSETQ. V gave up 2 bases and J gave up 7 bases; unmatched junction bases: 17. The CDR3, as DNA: TGCGCCAGCAGCTTCTGGTTACTAGCGGGAGTTCCTTCGGGGGAGCAGTACTTC. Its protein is CASSFWLLAGVPSGEQYF. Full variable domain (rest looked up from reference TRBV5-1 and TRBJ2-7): KAGVTQTPRYLIKTRGQQVTLSCSPISGHRSVSWYQQTPGQGLQFLFEYFSETQRNKGNFPGRFSGRQFSNSRSEMNVSTLELGDSALYLCASSFWLLAGVPSGEQYFGPGTRLTVT.

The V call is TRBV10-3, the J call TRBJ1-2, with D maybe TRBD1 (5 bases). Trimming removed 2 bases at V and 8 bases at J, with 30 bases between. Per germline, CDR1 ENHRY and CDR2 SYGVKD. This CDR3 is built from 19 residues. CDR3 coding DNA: TGTGCCATCAGTGAGCTGGCCTTACTAATATCAGGGAGGAAAGGAGGCTACACCTTC. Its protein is CAISELALLISGRKGGYTF.

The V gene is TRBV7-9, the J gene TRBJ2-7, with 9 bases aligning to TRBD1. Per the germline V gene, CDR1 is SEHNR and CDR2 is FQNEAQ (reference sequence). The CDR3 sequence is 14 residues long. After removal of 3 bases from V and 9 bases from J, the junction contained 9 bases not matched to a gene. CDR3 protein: CASSFGGTGFAQYF. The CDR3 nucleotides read TGTGCCAGCAGCTTTGGAGGGACAGGGTTCGCGCAGTACTTC.

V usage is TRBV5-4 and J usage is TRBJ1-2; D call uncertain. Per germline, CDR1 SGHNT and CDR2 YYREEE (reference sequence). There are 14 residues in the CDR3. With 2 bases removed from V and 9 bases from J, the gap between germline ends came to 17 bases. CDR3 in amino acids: CASSFVKPELSYTF. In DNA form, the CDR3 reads TGTGCCAGCAGCTTTGTCAAGCCGGAGCTGAGCTACACCTTC.

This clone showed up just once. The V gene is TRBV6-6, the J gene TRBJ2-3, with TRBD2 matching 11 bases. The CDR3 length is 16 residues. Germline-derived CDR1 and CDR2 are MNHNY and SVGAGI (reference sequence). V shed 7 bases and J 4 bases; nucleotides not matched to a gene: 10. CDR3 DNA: TGTGCCAGCATTAAAAGTAGCGGGGGGGCGTCAGATACGCAGTATTTT. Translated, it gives CASIKSSGGASDTQYF.

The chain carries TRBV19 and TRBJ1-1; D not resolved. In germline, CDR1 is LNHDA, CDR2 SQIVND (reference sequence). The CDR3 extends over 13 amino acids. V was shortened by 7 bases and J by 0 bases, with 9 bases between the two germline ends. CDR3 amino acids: CASNGVMNTEAFF. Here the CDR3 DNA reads TGTGCCAGTAACGGAGTGATGAACACTGAAGCTTTCTTT.

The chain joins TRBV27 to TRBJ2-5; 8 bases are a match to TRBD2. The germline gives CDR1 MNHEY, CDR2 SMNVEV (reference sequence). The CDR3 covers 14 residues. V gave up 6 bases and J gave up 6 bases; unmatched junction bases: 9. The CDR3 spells CASRGREGEQTQYF. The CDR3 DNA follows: TGTGCCAGCAGGGGCCGGGAGGGCGAGCAGACCCAGTACTTC.

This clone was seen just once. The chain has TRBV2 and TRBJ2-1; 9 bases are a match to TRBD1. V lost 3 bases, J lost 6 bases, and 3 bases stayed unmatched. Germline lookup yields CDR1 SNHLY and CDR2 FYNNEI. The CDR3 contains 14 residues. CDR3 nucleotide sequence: TGTGCCAGCAGTGATTTGGACAGGGGCAATGAGCAGTTCTTC. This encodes CASSDLDRGNEQFF.

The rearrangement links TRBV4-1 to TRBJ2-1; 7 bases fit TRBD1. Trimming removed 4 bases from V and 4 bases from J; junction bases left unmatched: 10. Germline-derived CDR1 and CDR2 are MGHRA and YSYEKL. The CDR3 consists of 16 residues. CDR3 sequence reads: CASSPRQGVQYNEQFF. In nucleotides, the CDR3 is TGCGCCAGCAGCCCTAGACAGGGAGTACAATACAATGAGCAGTTCTTC.

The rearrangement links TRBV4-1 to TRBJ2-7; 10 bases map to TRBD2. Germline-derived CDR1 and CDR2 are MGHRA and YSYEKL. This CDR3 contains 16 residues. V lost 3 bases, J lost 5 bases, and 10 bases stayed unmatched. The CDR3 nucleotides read TGCGCCAGCAGCCAGGGGGGAGGTCTAGCGGGGGACGAGCAGTACTTC. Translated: CASSQGGGLAGDEQYF.

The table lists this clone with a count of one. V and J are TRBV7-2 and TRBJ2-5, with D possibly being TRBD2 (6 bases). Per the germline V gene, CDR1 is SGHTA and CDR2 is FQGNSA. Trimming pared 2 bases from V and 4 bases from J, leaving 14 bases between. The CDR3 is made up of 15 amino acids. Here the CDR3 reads CASSLSSRGSETQYF. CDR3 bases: TGTGCCAGCAGCTTATCGTCCCGGGGGTCAGAGACCCAGTACTTC.

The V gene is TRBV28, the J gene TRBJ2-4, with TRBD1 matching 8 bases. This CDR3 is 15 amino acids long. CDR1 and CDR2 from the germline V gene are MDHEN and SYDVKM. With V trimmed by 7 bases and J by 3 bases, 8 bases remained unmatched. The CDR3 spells CASTTTGEGKNIQYF. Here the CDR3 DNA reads TGTGCCAGCACCACGACAGGGGAAGGCAAAAACATTCAGTACTTC.